A selection of T cell receptor beta chains follows, all from one sample in a study of T cell repertoires in cytomegalovirus infection. These TCRs' antigens remain unknown. TCRdb independently ran MiXCR on the reads; one entry per CDR3 protein. The sample shows approximately 500,000 distinct CDR3 sequences, around a third of them seen only once. The source was cultured PBMCs, collected from culture after CMV antigen stimulation. These TCRs come from a human donor in good health (CMV status not recorded). Some clones in this sample may be carry-over from other donors' samples. Both conserved end residues are part of each CDR3. D genes are given only for firm matches. Some rows mark clone size as missing; the rest say once, few, many or name a class of expanded clone.

-,TRBV7-7,TRBJ2-3,-,CASSPDGRTDTQYF,TGTGCCAGCAGCCCGGACGGTCGCACAGATACGCAGTATTTT
TRBD2,TRBV12-3/TRBV12-4,TRBJ2-1,-,CASRIKLAEDNEQFF,TGTGCCAGCAGAATCAAACTAGCGGAGGACAATGAGCAGTTCTTC
-,TRBV27,TRBJ1-1,-,CASSYRDGNTEAFF,TGTGCCAGCAGTTACCGGGACGGGAACACTGAAGCTTTCTTT
-,TRBV10-3,TRBJ1-1,-,CAISPEGTEAFF,TGTGCCATCAGTCCCGAAGGGACGGAAGCTTTCTTT
TRBD2,TRBV6-5,TRBJ2-1,-,CASSQAGGNNEQFF,TGTGCCAGCAGCCAGGCCGGGGGGAATAATGAGCAGTTCTTC
-,TRBV29-1,TRBJ1-1,-,CSVTRGTANTEAFF,TGCAGCGTGACCCGGGGCACCGCGAACACTGAAGCTTTCTTT
TRBD2,TRBV6-2/TRBV6-3,TRBJ2-1,-,CASSASGRVNEQFF,TGTGCCAGCAGTGCTAGCGGGAGGGTCAATGAGCAGTTCTTC
-,TRBV6-2/TRBV6-3,TRBJ2-4,many,CASSYSEQSLNIQYF,TGTGCCAGCAGTTACTCAGAACAGAGCCTAAACATTCAGTACTTC
TRBD1,TRBV27,TRBJ1-5,-,CASSLWGRRGLLYSNQPQHF,TGTGCCAGCAGTTTATGGGGTCGTAGGGGGCTCCTTTATAGCAATCAGCCCCAGCATTTT
-,TRBV7-9,TRBJ1-2,few,CASTINGIGGENYGYTF,TGTGCCAGCACCATAAATGGAATTGGGGGGGAGAACTATGGCTACACCTTC
TRBD1,TRBV28,TRBJ1-5,-,CASSLDRGDQPQHF,TGTGCCAGCAGCCTAGACAGGGGAGATCAGCCCCAGCATTTT
TRBD1,TRBV6-1,TRBJ1-1,-,CASSEVQGGTEAFF,TGTGCCAGCAGTGAAGTACAGGGGGGCACTGAAGCTTTCTTT
-,TRBV10-3,TRBJ2-3,-,CATHDGFTDTQYF,TGTGCCACCCATGACGGATTCACAGATACGCAGTATTTT
TRBD1,TRBV4-1,TRBJ1-5,few,CASSQGTGSQPQHF,TGCGCCAGCAGCCAAGGGACAGGGAGTCAGCCCCAGCATTTT
-,TRBV27,TRBJ2-7,-,CASTPLSPTASYEQYF,TGTGCCAGCACTCCTCTGTCCCCGACGGCCTCCTACGAGCAGTACTTC
-,TRBV6-5,TRBJ1-1,-,CASSYSKAAMNTEAFF,TGTGCCAGCAGTTACTCGAAGGCAGCCATGAACACTGAAGCTTTCTTT
TRBD2,TRBV28,TRBJ2-1,-,CASSWGTRGKGEQFF,TGTGCCAGCAGTTGGGGGACTAGGGGTAAGGGTGAGCAGTTCTTC
TRBD2,TRBV7-8,TRBJ2-1,few,CASSLVLAGVAYNEQFF,TGTGCCAGCAGCTTAGTCTTAGCGGGAGTCGCATACAATGAGCAGTTCTTC
TRBD2,TRBV15,TRBJ2-1,-,CATSRDFPHAGGRYNEQFF,TGTGCCACCAGCAGAGATTTCCCCCACGCGGGAGGGCGGTACAATGAGCAGTTCTTC
TRBD2,TRBV7-2,TRBJ2-7,-,CASSPTLAGVFGSYEQYF,TGTGCCAGCAGCCCCACCCTAGCGGGAGTTTTCGGGTCCTACGAGCAGTACTTC
-,TRBV7-2,TRBJ1-3,few,CASSLADGSSGNTIYF,TGTGCCAGCAGCTTAGCAGACGGAAGCTCTGGAAACACCATATATTTT
TRBD2,TRBV20-1,TRBJ2-1,few,CSARAGSGTNNEQFF,TGCAGTGCCCGAGCTGGAAGCGGGACTAACAATGAGCAGTTCTTC
-,TRBV7-2,TRBJ1-1,-,CASSLEVNGGTEAFF,TGTGCCAGCAGCTTAGAGGTAAACGGTGGGACTGAAGCTTTCTTT
-,TRBV6-1,TRBJ1-1,few,CASSEFAAVNTEAFF,TGTGCCAGCAGTGAATTCGCAGCTGTGAACACTGAAGCTTTCTTT
-,TRBV6-2/TRBV6-3,TRBJ1-5,-,CASSYRVGGGGNQPQHF,TGTGCCAGCAGTTACAGGGTGGGAGGTGGGGGCAATCAGCCCCAGCATTTT
-,TRBV7-8,TRBJ2-1,-,CASSLAQGYRHNEQFF,TGTGCCAGCAGCTTAGCGCAGGGGTACCGCCACAATGAGCAGTTCTTC
TRBD2,TRBV7-9,TRBJ2-1,-,CASSLGAGLAGGPIIRNEQFF,TGTGCCAGCAGCTTAGGGGCGGGACTAGCGGGAGGGCCCATCATACGCAATGAGCAGTTCTTC
TRBD1,TRBV12-3/TRBV12-4,TRBJ1-5,few,CASSFDRATGPQHF,TGTGCCAGCAGTTTCGACAGGGCTACCGGGCCCCAGCATTTT
TRBD1,TRBV19,TRBJ1-5,few,CASSIQGEPGTQPQHF,TGTGCCAGTAGTATTCAGGGGGAACCCGGGACTCAGCCCCAGCATTTT
TRBD2,TRBV7-8,TRBJ2-7,many,CASSLEGLGRHYEQYF,TGTGCCAGCAGCTTAGAGGGACTAGGGCGACACTACGAGCAGTACTTC
-,TRBV7-9,TRBJ1-1,-,CASSLAGEAFF,TGTGCCAGCAGCTTAGCAGGGGAAGCTTTCTTT
TRBD2,TRBV6-2/TRBV6-3,TRBJ2-1,-,CASSTSGRWYNEQFF,TGTGCCAGCAGTACTAGCGGGAGATGGTACAATGAGCAGTTCTTC
-,TRBV29-1,TRBJ2-4,few,CSVASPGKGNIQYF,TGCAGCGTAGCCTCCCCGGGGAAGGGAAACATTCAGTACTTC
-,TRBV27,TRBJ2-2,few,CASSSPELTGELFF,TGTGCCAGCAGTTCCCCGGAGCTGACCGGGGAGCTGTTTTTT
TRBD1,TRBV6-2/TRBV6-3,TRBJ1-1,few,CASRPGQGRLNTEAFF,TGTGCCAGCAGGCCCGGACAGGGGAGGTTGAACACTGAAGCTTTCTTT
-,TRBV29-1,TRBJ1-2,-,CSVEARTGGDYGYTF,TGCAGCGTTGAAGCTAGGACGGGGGGCGACTATGGCTACACCTTC
-,TRBV7-4,TRBJ2-3,-,CASSSPPETDTQYF,TGTGCCAGCAGCTCCCCCCCGGAGACAGATACGCAGTATTTT
TRBD1,TRBV28,TRBJ2-4,few,CASSSRGVVAGGTKNIQYF,TGTGCCAGCAGTTCGAGAGGTGTGGTGGCAGGGGGAACCAAAAACATTCAGTACTTC
-,TRBV18,TRBJ1-6,-,CASSPQTRSSYNSPLHF,TGTGCCAGCTCACCACAGACAAGGAGCTCCTATAATTCACCCCTCCACTTT
TRBD1,TRBV11-2,TRBJ1-2,few,CASSSGRGGNRGQGYTF,TGTGCCAGCAGCTCCGGACGGGGGGGTAACAGGGGGCAAGGCTACACCTTC
-,TRBV4-3,TRBJ1-4,many,CASSQGTPRSEKLFF,TGCGCCAGCAGCCAAGGAACCCCGAGGAGTGAAAAACTGTTTTTT
-,TRBV7-9,TRBJ1-1,-,CASAGIGMNTEAFF,TGTGCCAGCGCCGGCATAGGGATGAACACTGAAGCTTTCTTT
-,TRBV5-1,TRBJ1-1,few,CASSGGPGTTEAFF,TGCGCCAGCAGCGGGGGACCGGGTACCACTGAAGCTTTCTTT
TRBD1,TRBV6-1,TRBJ2-7,many,CASSLTGTGAYEQYF,TGTGCCAGCAGTCTTACCGGGACAGGGGCCTACGAGCAGTACTTC
-,TRBV7-8,TRBJ2-7,-,CASSLVNSDYEQYF,TGTGCCAGCAGCTTAGTAAATTCGGACTACGAGCAGTACTTC
-,TRBV5-1,TRBJ2-7,few,CASITFPGAASYEQYF,TGCGCCAGCATCACTTTTCCCGGGGCCGCTTCCTACGAGCAGTACTTC